These 8 T cell receptor beta chains came from one sample sequenced in a study of blood T cell repertoires in COVID-19. Produced via immunoSEQ multiplex PCR; TCRdb's table is partial and in-frame only. This sample has 210,000 or so clones, with approximately 79% found just once. The sample comprised peripheral blood. The receptors shown here come from a human donor in a cohort sampled during active COVID-19.

CDR3 loop: CASSFILGTGQEKLFF. As DNA, the CDR3 is TGTGCCAGCAGCTTTATACTTGGGACAGGGCAGGAAAAACTGTTTTTT. The J gene is TRBJ1-4, the V gene TRBV5-6; 9 bases are shared with TRBD1. Germline V gene data show CDR1 as SGHDT and CDR2 as YYEEEE. The CDR3 has 16 amino acids. The trim removed 2 bases at V and 8 bases at J, leaving 10 bases unmatched.

The chain uses TRBV2 and TRBJ1-1; 7 positions match TRBD1. CDR3 length: 14 amino acids. The trim removed 7 bases at V and 2 bases at J, leaving 7 bases unmatched. Germline V gene sequence: CDR1 SNHLY, CDR2 FYNNEI. The CDR3 sequence is CASTNRGPNTEAFF. Here the CDR3 DNA reads TGTGCCAGCACAAACAGGGGACCAAACACTGAAGCTTTCTTT. Full variable domain (remainder filled in from reference TRBV2 and TRBJ1-1): EPEVTQTPSHQVTQMGQEVILRCVPISNHLYFYWYRQILGQKVEFLVSFYNNEISEKSEIFDDQFSVERPDGSNFTLKIRSTKLEDSAMYFCASTNRGPNTEAFFGQGTRLTVV.

The chain links TRBV7-2 to TRBJ2-5; D is unresolved. With 2 bases removed from V and 2 bases from J, the gap between germline ends came to 9 bases. The germline V gene encodes CDR1 SGHTA and CDR2 FQGNSA. This CDR3 has 14 amino acids. This chain's CDR3 is CASSLRRLQETQYF. For the CDR3, the DNA is TGTGCCAGCAGCTTAAGGCGACTTCAAGAGACCCAGTACTTC.

CDR3 bases: TGTGCCAGCAGCACTAGCCCTACTCCCACGGGTGAGCAGTTCTTC. Translating it yields CASSTSPTPTGEQFF. The chain links TRBV9 to TRBJ2-1; possibly TRBD2 for D (6 bases). CDR1 is SGDLS, CDR2 YYNGEE, per germline. Deletions cut 4 bases from V and 9 bases from J, with 20 bases between. CDR3 length equals 15 residues.

The rearrangement uses TRBV12-3 or TRBV12-4 and TRBJ1-1; 7 bases map to TRBD1. The CDR3 runs 13 residues. The ends lost 7 bases at V and 1 base at J; junction bases unmatched: 3. CDR3 coding DNA: TGTGCCAGCATTCGGACAGGGAACACTGAAGCTTTCTTT. Translated: CASIRTGNTEAFF.

The CDR3 DNA sequence: TGCGCCAGCAGCTTGGCCGGGGGTCAGCCCCAGCATTTT. Translation gives CASSLAGGQPQHF. This chain connects TRBV5-1 to TRBJ1-5, with D possibly TRBD1 on 5 matching bases. The CDR3 runs 13 residues. Looked up from germline, CDR1 is SGHRS and CDR2 is YFSETQ. V lost 0 bases, J lost 6 bases, and 7 bases lay in between.

The chain couples TRBV6-5 to TRBJ1-2, with TRBD1 as a possible D gene (5 bases). Between the trimmed V and J ends, which lost 1 base and 8 bases, there was a span of 8 bases. Germline assignment: CDR1 MNHEY and CDR2 SVGAGI. The CDR3 runs to 12 residues. CDR3 loop: CASSYWGDGYTF. CDR3 DNA sequence: TGTGCCAGCAGTTACTGGGGGGACGGCTACACCTTC.

The chain carries TRBV5-6 and TRBJ2-2, with D possibly matching TRBD2 (5 bases). V was pared by 0 bases and J by 6 bases, with 6 bases between. From germline, CDR1 is SGHDT and CDR2 YYEEEE. The CDR3 length is 13 residues. The CDR3 here is CASSLGGSGELFF. The CDR3 region has the DNA TGTGCCAGCAGCTTGGGAGGGTCCGGGGAGCTGTTTTTT.